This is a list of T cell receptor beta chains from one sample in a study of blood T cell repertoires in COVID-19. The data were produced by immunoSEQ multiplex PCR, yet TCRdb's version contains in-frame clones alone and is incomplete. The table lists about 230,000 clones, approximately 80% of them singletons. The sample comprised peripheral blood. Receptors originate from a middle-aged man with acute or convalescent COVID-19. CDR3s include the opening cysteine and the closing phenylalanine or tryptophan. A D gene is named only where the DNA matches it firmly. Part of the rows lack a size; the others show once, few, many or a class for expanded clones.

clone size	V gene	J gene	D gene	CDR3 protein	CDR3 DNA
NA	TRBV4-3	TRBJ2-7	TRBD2	CASSQDTDSGSSYEQYF	TGCGCCAGCAGCCAAGATACGGATAGCGGGAGCTCCTACGAGCAGTACTTC
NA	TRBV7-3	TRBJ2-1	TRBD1	CASSSRQGAGEQFF	TGTGCCAGCAGCTCTCGACAGGGGGCAGGTGAGCAGTTCTTC
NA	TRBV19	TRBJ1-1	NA	CATHRNTEAFF	TGTGCCACCCATAGGAACACTGAAGCTTTCTTT
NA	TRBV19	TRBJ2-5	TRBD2	CASSSEWTSGRKYQETQYF	TGTGCCAGTAGTTCCGAATGGACTAGCGGGAGAAAGTACCAAGAGACCCAGTACTTC
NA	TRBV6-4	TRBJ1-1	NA	CASSEGGAGHTEAFF	TGTGCCAGCAGTGAGGGGGGGGCCGGGCACACTGAAGCTTTCTTT
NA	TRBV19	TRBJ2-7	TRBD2	CASSRIAGGEQYF	TGTGCCAGTAGTAGGATAGCGGGAGGGGAGCAGTACTTC
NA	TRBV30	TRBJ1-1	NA	CAWSFSRVNTEAFF	TGTGCCTGGAGTTTCTCCAGGGTGAACACTGAAGCTTTCTTT
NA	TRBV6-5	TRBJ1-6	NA	CASSSSSYNSPLHF	TGTGCCAGCAGTTCTAGCTCCTATAATTCACCCCTCCACTTT
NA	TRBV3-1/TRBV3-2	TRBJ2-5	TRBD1	CASSHHRGRETQYF	TGTGCCAGCAGCCATCACAGGGGCCGCGAGACCCAGTACTTC
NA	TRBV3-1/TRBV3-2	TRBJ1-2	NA	CASSQGPRGYGYTF	TGTGCCAGCAGCCAGGGTCCCCGGGGCTATGGCTACACCTTC
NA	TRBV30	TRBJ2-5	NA	CAWDGEGELIGETQYF	TGTGCCTGGGACGGGGAGGGGGAGCTCATTGGGGAGACCCAGTACTTC
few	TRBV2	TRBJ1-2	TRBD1	CASSPRQGANYGYTF	TGTGCCAGCAGCCCCAGACAGGGGGCAAACTATGGCTACACCTTC
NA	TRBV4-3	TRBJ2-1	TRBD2	CASSQIAGPSSYNEQFF	TGCGCCAGCAGCCAAATAGCGGGTCCGAGCTCCTACAATGAGCAGTTCTTC
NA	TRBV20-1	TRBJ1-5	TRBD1	CSASQGQGENQPQHF	TGCAGTGCTAGTCAGGGACAGGGGGAAAATCAGCCCCAGCATTTT
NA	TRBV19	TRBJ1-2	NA	CASSIDRDYGYTF	TGTGCCAGTAGTATAGACAGGGACTATGGCTACACCTTC
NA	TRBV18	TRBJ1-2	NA	CASSLAGGVYGYTF	TGTGCCAGCTCACTGGCCGGGGGAGTATATGGCTACACCTTC
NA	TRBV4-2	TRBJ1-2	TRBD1	CASGPPGGADYGYTF	TGTGCCAGCGGACCACCAGGGGGCGCCGACTATGGCTACACCTTC
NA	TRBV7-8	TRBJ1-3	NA	CASSLERGPGNTIYF	TGTGCCAGCAGCCTCGAGCGGGGGCCTGGAAACACCATATATTTT
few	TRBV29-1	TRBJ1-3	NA	CSVEDEVNSGNTIYF	TGCAGCGTTGAAGACGAGGTAAACTCTGGAAACACCATATATTTT
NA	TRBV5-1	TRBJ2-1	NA	CASSVGLLANEQFF	TGCGCCAGCAGCGTGGGACTCCTCGCCAATGAGCAGTTCTTC
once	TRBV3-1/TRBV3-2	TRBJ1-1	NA	CASSRLDRDTEAFF	TGTGCCAGCAGCCGGCTCGACAGAGACACTGAAGCTTTCTTT
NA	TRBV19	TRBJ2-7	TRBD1	CASSSGQGQSYEQYF	TGTGCCAGTAGTTCCGGACAGGGTCAATCCTACGAGCAGTACTTC
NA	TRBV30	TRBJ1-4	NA	CAWTANEKLFF	TGTGCCTGGACTGCTAATGAAAAACTGTTTTTT
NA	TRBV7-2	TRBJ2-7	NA	CASSLFGTGSGEQYF	TGTGCCAGCAGCTTATTCGGAACGGGGTCTGGCGAGCAGTACTTC
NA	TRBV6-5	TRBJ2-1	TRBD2	CASSHTSGSGNEQFF	TGTGCCAGCAGCCATACTAGCGGGAGTGGGAATGAGCAGTTCTTC
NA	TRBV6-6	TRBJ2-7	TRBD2	CASSLAGDYEQYF	TGTGCCAGCAGTCTAGCGGGAGACTACGAGCAGTACTTC
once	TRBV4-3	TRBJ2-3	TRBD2	CASSQDRLAADTQYF	TGCGCCAGCAGCCAAGACCGACTAGCCGCAGATACGCAGTATTTT
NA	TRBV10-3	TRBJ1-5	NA	CATAPPGQPQHF	TGTGCCACCGCCCCTCCGGGGCAGCCCCAGCATTTT
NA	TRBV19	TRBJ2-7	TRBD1	CASNEKAGGEYEQYF	TGTGCCAGTAATGAGAAGGCAGGGGGCGAATACGAGCAGTACTTC
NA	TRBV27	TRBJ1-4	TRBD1	CASRRTGANEKLFF	TGTGCCAGCAGAAGGACAGGGGCTAATGAAAAACTGTTTTTT
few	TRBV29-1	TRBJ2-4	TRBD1	CSVGQGANIQYF	TGCAGCGTCGGACAGGGGGCTAACATTCAGTACTTC